This TCR beta chain is from a study of post-analysis software for immune sequencing data. Study details: The disease courses spanned relapsing-remitting, secondary progressive and progressive-relapsing forms of multiple sclerosis. Study-wide findings and caveats: Comparison with controls showed significantly lower normalized Chao1 diversity in multiple sclerosis patients. About five TRBV segments appeared more often in patients than in controls, and TRBV5-6, TRBV5-1 and TRBV20-1 were among these.

Trimming removed 6 bases at V and 2 bases at J, with 23 bases between. Germline CDR1 and CDR2: SGHTA and FQGNSA. The CDR3 length is 18 residues. Built from TCR beta cDNA, the libraries had unique molecular identifiers in them. Each CDR3 protein gets one entry after TCRdb re-called the PCR reads with MiXCR. The table records about 570,000 distinct CDR3 sequences, approximately 34% of them present only once. Concerning this clonotype itself: Its antigen is not identified.

The sample was blood. The rearrangement joins TRBV7-2 to TRBJ1-5, with D perhaps TRBD1 (5 bases). The TCR originated in a girl aged 2-17 years with multiple sclerosis. The CDR3 protein is CASSSNYRDPLGNQPQHF. In DNA form, the CDR3 reads TGTGCCAGCAGTTCAAACTACCGGGACCCCCTGGGCAATCAGCCCCAGCATTTT.